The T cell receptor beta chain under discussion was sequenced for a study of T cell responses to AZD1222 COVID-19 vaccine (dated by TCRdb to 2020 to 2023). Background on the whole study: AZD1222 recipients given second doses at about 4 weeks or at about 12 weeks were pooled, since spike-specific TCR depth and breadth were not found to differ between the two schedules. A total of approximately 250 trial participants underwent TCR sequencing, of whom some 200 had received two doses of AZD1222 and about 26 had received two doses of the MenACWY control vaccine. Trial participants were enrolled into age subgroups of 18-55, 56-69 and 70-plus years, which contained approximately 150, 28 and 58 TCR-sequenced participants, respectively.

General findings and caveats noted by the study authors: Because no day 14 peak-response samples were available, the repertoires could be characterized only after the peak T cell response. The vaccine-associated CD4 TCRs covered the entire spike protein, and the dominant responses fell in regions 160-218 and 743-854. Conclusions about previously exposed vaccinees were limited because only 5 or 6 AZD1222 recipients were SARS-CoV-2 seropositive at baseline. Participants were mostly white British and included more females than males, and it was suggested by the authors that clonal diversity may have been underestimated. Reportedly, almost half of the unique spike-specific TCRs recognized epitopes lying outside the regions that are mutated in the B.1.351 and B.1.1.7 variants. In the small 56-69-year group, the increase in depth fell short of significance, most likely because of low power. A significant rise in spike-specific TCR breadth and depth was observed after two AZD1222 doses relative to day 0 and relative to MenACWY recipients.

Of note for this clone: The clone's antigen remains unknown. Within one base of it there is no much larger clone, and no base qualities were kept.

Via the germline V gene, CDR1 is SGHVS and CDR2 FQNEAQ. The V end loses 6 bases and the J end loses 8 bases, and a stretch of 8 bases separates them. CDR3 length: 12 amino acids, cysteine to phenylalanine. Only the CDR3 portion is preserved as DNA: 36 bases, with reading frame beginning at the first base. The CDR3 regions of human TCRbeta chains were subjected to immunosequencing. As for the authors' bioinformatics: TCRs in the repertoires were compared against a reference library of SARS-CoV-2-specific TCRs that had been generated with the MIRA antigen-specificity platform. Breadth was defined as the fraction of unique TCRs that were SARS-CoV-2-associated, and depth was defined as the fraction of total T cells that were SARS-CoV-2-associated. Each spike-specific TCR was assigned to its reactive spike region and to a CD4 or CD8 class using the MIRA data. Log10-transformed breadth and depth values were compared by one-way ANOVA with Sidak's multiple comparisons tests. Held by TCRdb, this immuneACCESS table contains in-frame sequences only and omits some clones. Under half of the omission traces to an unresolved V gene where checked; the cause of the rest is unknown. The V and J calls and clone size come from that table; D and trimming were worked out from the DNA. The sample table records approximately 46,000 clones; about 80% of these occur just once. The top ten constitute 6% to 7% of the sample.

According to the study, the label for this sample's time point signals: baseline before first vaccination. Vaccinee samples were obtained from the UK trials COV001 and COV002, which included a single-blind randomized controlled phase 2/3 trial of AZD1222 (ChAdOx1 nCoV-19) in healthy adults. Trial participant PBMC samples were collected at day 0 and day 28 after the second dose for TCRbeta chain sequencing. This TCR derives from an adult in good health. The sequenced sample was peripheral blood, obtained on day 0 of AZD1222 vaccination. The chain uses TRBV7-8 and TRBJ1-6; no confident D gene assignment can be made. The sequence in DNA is TGTGCCAGCAGGCAGGAACATTCACCCCTCCACTTT. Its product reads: CASRQEHSPLHF.